The 18 T cell receptor beta chains presented below share a single source sample, sequenced in a study of shared clonotypes between healthy human individuals. The protocol was immunoSEQ multiplex PCR, while the TCRdb copy is restricted to in-frame clones and leaves out a portion. Among some 2,100,000 clones listed, 95% were seen once. Input material: naive CD4+ T cells sorted from blood. Subset noted: CD45RA+ positively selected. Every receptor here comes from a man between 18 and 35 years old in good health.

The chain employs TRBV28 and TRBJ2-6; 8 bases are a match to TRBD1. The germline V gene has CDR1 MDHEN and CDR2 SYDVKM. V dropped 5 bases and J dropped 3; count of bases not matched to a gene: 9. The CDR3 spans 17 residues. CDR3 sequence (DNA): TGTGCCAGCAGTGACCGACAGGGGTGGTTTGGGGCCAACGTCCTGACTTTC. Amino acids: CASSDRQGWFGANVLTF.

The V gene is TRBV5-4, the J gene TRBJ1-4; 9 positions match TRBD1. Germline assignment: CDR1 SGHNT and CDR2 YYREEE (reference sequence). The V gene end was trimmed by 4 bases and the J gene end by 8 bases; junction bases not matched to a gene: 3. The CDR3 loop spans 13 amino acids. In DNA, the CDR3 is TGTGCCAGCAGCCGGGGACAGGGAGAAAAACTGTTTTTT. Translation: CASSRGQGEKLFF.

The chain uses TRBV28 and TRBJ2-3; D might be TRBD2 (6 bases). This CDR3 has 13 residues. Germline loops: CDR1 MDHEN, CDR2 SYDVKM. V lost 1 base and J lost 4, with 6 bases in between. The CDR3 DNA reads TGTGCCAGCAGTTTATCGGGGGCAGATACGCAGTATTTT. It codes for CASSLSGADTQYF. Using reference TRBV28 and TRBJ2-3 for the parts outside the CDR3, the full variable domain is DVKVTQSSRYLVKRTGEKVFLECVQDMDHENMFWYRQDPGLGLRLIYFSYDVKMKEKGDIPEGYSVSREKKERFSLILESASTNQTSMYLCASSLSGADTQYFGPGTRLTVL.

This chain uses TRBV7-9 with TRBJ2-5; TRBD2 agrees at 9 bases. Germline-derived CDR1 and CDR2 are SEHNR and FQNEAQ (reference sequence). The CDR3 has 13 residues. Germline trimming cut 4 bases from V and 5 bases from J; bases unmatched to any gene: 2. CDR3 bases: TGTGCCAGCAGCTACGGACTAGCGGAGACCCAGTACTTC. Translation: CASSYGLAETQYF.

The CDR3 DNA reads TGTGCCAGCAGCTTAGATAGTGGACTAGCGATTTACAATGAGCAGTTCTTC. The encoded protein is CASSLDSGLAIYNEQFF. The V call is TRBV11-2, the J call TRBJ2-1, with 9 bases aligning to TRBD2. The length of the CDR3 is 17 residues. The V gene end was trimmed by 0 bases and the J gene end by 4 bases; junction bases not matched to a gene: 7. Looked up from germline, CDR1 is SGHAT and CDR2 is FQNNGV.

V gene TRBV10-1 combines with J gene TRBJ1-1; possibly TRBD1 for D (6 bases). V was shortened by 8 bases and J by 10 bases, with 29 bases between the two germline ends. This CDR3 is built from 16 residues. Germline loops: CDR1 WNHNN, CDR2 SYGVQD (reference sequence). This chain's CDR3 is CASPIGTQTGRYGAFF. The CDR3 DNA follows: TGCGCCAGCCCAATCGGGACCCAAACAGGGAGATACGGAGCTTTCTTT.

The gene calls are TRBV10-3 and TRBJ2-5; a possible D gene is TRBD1 (5 bases). Trimming shortened V by 6 bases and J by 5 bases, and 13 bases separated the two germline ends. The CDR3 covers 13 residues. Per the germline V gene, CDR1 is ENHRY and CDR2 is SYGVKD. The CDR3: CAIRNQGSETQYF. The CDR3 nucleotides read TGTGCCATCAGGAACCAGGGTAGTGAGACCCAGTACTTC.

This clone came up once. This sequence joins TRBV6-1 and TRBJ1-5; the D gene is possibly TRBD1 (5 bases). Germline V gene data show CDR1 as MNHNS and CDR2 as SASEGT. The CDR3 extends over 13 amino acids. V lost 5 bases to trimming and J lost 4 bases, with 9 bases between them. The CDR3 region has the DNA TGTGCCAGCAGTCGGGACCCAAATCAGCCCCAGCATTTT. This sequence encodes CASSRDPNQPQHF.

In the case of this clone: Other DNA sequences in this sample translate to the same CDR3. This chain connects TRBV5-1 to TRBJ2-1; TRBD1 agrees at 10 bases. CDR3 size: 17 residues. Germline V gives CDR1 SGHRS, CDR2 YFSETQ. J lost 0 bases, V lost 0 bases, and 3 bases had no gene match. The CDR3 loop is CASSLVTGGGSYNEQFF. The CDR3 DNA reads TGCGCCAGCAGCTTGGTGACAGGGGGCGGCTCCTACAATGAGCAGTTCTTC.

This sequence joins TRBV6-6 and TRBJ1-5, with no clear D. The length of the CDR3 is 13 residues. CDR1 is MNHNY and CDR2 is SVGAGI in the germline V gene (reference sequence). Deletions cut 2 bases from V and 7 bases from J, with 9 bases between. In nucleotides, the CDR3 is TGTGCCAGCAGTTACACCGGACTGCAGCCCCAGCATTTT. Protein sequence: CASSYTGLQPQHF.

The chain uses TRBV30 and TRBJ1-6; TRBD1 aligns across 7 bases. This CDR3 spans 15 amino acids. Germline V CDR1 and CDR2: GTSNPN, SVGIG (reference sequence). Losses at the gene ends were 8 bases for V and 7 bases for J; bases not matched to a gene: 14. This CDR3 is CALSIDRVENSPLHF. For the CDR3, the DNA is TGTGCCCTGTCAATCGACAGGGTAGAAAATTCACCCCTCCACTTT.

This clone occurred once. The sample has other DNA sequences that encode this CDR3 too. The V call is TRBV5-4, the J call TRBJ1-4; 8 nucleotides line up with TRBD1. The germline V gene has CDR1 SGHNT and CDR2 YYREEE (reference sequence). The CDR3 consists of 14 residues. Losses at the gene ends were 4 bases for V and 8 bases for J; bases not matched to a gene: 7. CDR3 nucleotide sequence: TGTGCCAGCAGCCCAGGACAGGGAGGGGAAAAACTGTTTTTT. It translates to CASSPGQGGEKLFF.

This clone occurred once. The gene calls are TRBV6-1 and TRBJ1-6; the match to TRBD1 covers 7 bases. The CDR3 runs 14 residues. J was trimmed by 8 bases and V by 7 bases; bases with no gene match: 8. The germline gives CDR1 MNHNS, CDR2 SASEGT. The CDR3: CASMSQGVDSPLHF. The CDR3 coding sequence is TGTGCCAGCATGAGTCAGGGGGTCGATTCACCCCTCCACTTT.

CDR3 sequence: CASSQLQNNSPLHF. The CDR3 nucleotides read TGTGCCAGCAGCCAACTTCAGAATAATTCACCCCTCCACTTT. The chain is built from TRBV14 and TRBJ1-6; unclear D gene. Germline loops: CDR1 SGHDN, CDR2 FVKESK. The CDR3 covers 14 residues. The V end was cut by 2 bases, the J end by 5 bases, with 7 bases between.

The chain employs TRBV18 and TRBJ2-5, with D perhaps TRBD1 (6 bases). The CDR3 is 15 amino acids. Germline V gives CDR1 KGHSH, CDR2 LQKENI. V was pared by 3 bases and J by 6 bases, with 17 bases between. CDR3 amino acids: CASSPDAQGGKTQYF. The DNA for the CDR3 is TGTGCCAGCTCACCGGATGCGCAAGGGGGAAAGACCCAGTACTTC.

This clone was observed a single time. The chain couples TRBV18 to TRBJ1-2, with D possibly TRBD1 on 5 matching bases. Looked up from germline, CDR1 is KGHSH and CDR2 is LQKENI. The CDR3 runs to 14 residues. V was cut by 2 bases and J by 4 bases, with 11 bases left in between. The DNA of the CDR3 is TGTGCCAGCTCACCAGCCGGGGGAATCTATGGCTACACCTTC. Residues: CASSPAGGIYGYTF.

The chain carries TRBV15 and TRBJ2-4, with 10 positions matching TRBD1. V was pared by 4 bases and J by 15 bases, with 15 bases of the junction left unmatched. Germline V gene sequence: CDR1 LNHNV, CDR2 YYDKDF (reference sequence). The CDR3 has 15 residues. The chain's CDR3 is CATSKTGTGDQVLYF. CDR3 coding DNA: TGTGCCACCAGCAAAACCGGGACAGGGGACCAAGTATTGTACTTC.

This chain joins TRBV30 and TRBJ1-6, with 10 bases identical to TRBD1. The CDR3 runs 13 residues. J was trimmed by 10 bases and V by 3 bases; bases with no gene match: 3. The germline V gene has CDR1 GTSNPN and CDR2 SVGIG (reference sequence). The CDR3 coding sequence is TGTGCCTGGAGAGGGGACAGGGGATCACCCCTCCACTTT. It translates to CAWRGDRGSPLHF.